Following are 30 T cell receptor beta chains from one sample sequenced in a study of PD-1 blockade in classical Hodgkin lymphoma. Described time point: newly diagnosed, previously untreated cHL patient sample. Magnetic negative selection was used to purify CD4+ T cells from PBMCs that had been thawed. Sequenced by immunoSEQ multiplex PCR; TCRdb stores in-frame clones only, minus some. The data contain fewer than 40,000 clones, 75% to 90% of them singletons. The sequenced sample consisted of CD4+ T cells from blood. These receptors were taken from a human donor with classical Hodgkin lymphoma.

The rearrangement joins TRBV4-3 to TRBJ2-1; the D gene is possibly TRBD1 (6 bases). Looked up from germline, CDR1 is LGHNA and CDR2 is YSLEER. The CDR3 covers 16 residues. V was trimmed by 1 base and J by 8 bases, leaving 18 bases between them. The CDR3, as DNA: TGCGCCAGCAGCCAAGGGGGGACACCCAAACGGGATGAGCAGTTCTTC. Its protein product is CASSQGGTPKRDEQFF.

The rearrangement joins TRBV18 to TRBJ2-4; D is possibly TRBD1 (5 bases). Per germline, CDR1 KGHSH and CDR2 LQKENI. The V end lost 3 bases, the J end lost 1 base, and 16 bases lay between the germline ends. The CDR3 is made up of 17 amino acids. CDR3 amino acids: CASSPQGVGQAKNIQYF. CDR3 DNA: TGTGCCAGCTCACCGCAAGGGGTTGGGCAGGCCAAAAACATTCAGTACTTC.

The count of this clone is one. V is TRBV7-2 and J is TRBJ2-5, with TRBD2 matching over 8 bases. The CDR3 totals 17 residues. From germline, CDR1 is SGHTA and CDR2 FQGNSA. Trimming took 1 base from V and 5 from J; bases not matched to a gene: 12. Here the CDR3 DNA reads TGTGCCAGCAGCTTAGGAAGCGGGGGCTATTGGCGGGAGACCCAGTACTTC. It codes for CASSLGSGGYWRETQYF.

The chain links TRBV7-9 to TRBJ1-4; 8 nucleotides line up with TRBD1. In germline, CDR1 is SEHNR, CDR2 FQNEAQ (reference sequence). The CDR3 is 14 amino acids. The V gene end was trimmed by 6 bases and the J gene end by 8 bases; junction bases not matched to a gene: 8. The CDR3 DNA sequence: TGTGCCAGCAGATCGGACAGGGAAGGCGAAAAACTGTTTTTT. It encodes CASRSDREGEKLFF. Complete variable domain (other parts from reference TRBV7-9 and TRBJ1-4): DTGVSQNPRHKITKRGQNVTFRCDPISEHNRLYWYRQTLGQGPEFLTYFQNEAQLEKSRLLSDRFSAERPKGSFSTLEIQRTEQGDSAMYLCASRSDREGEKLFFGSGTQLSVL.

J is TRBJ1-1 and V is TRBV5-4; D uncertain. Trimming pared 0 bases from V and 6 bases from J, leaving 15 bases between. CDR3 length equals 15 residues. Germline lookup yields CDR1 SGHNT and CDR2 YYREEE (reference sequence). The CDR3 bases are TGTGCCAGCAGCTTGGGAGGGAGTCGTGGCGCTGAAGCTTTCTTT. It yields the protein CASSLGGSRGAEAFF.

This clone was seen a handful of times. This chain's CDR3 is CSVNRGKGEQFF. CDR3 sequence (DNA): TGCAGCGTGAACAGGGGTAAAGGTGAGCAGTTCTTC. The chain uses TRBV29-1 and TRBJ2-1; 7 nucleotides agree with TRBD1. CDR1 SQVTM and CDR2 ANQGSEA come from the germline V gene. The CDR3 loop spans 12 amino acids. The V gene end was trimmed by 6 bases and the J gene end by 9 bases; junction bases not matched to a gene: 8.

The rearrangement joins TRBV4-3 to TRBJ1-5; 8 nucleotides match TRBD1. CDR3 length: 15 amino acids. The V gene's germline CDR1 is LGHNA and CDR2 YSLEER. The ends lost 4 bases at V and 3 bases at J; junction bases unmatched: 5. DNA of the CDR3: TGCGCCAGCAGCCCAGGGGGCCAGGACAATCAGCCCCAGCATTTT. This gives the protein CASSPGGQDNQPQHF.

V and J are TRBV11-2 and TRBJ1-4; no definite D call. V lost 6 bases and J lost 8, with 31 bases in between. CDR1 and CDR2 (germline): SGHAT, FQNNGV. The CDR3 covers 19 residues. The CDR3 loop reads CASSQTRTASTWVREKLFF. The CDR3 bases are TGTGCCAGCAGTCAAACCCGGACGGCCTCTACGTGGGTCAGGGAAAAACTGTTTTTT.

The genes are TRBV21-1 and TRBJ2-2; TRBD2 is the table's D call, not checked against the DNA. TRBV21-1 is classified as a pseudogene. The CDR3 length is 18 residues. CDR3 sequence: CASSTRDRRLAGPGELFF. In DNA, the CDR3 is TGTGCCAGCAGCACGCGGGACAGAAGACTAGCGGGACCCGGGGAGCTGTTTTTT.

V gene TRBV19 combines with J gene TRBJ1-2; D remains unclear. There are 17 residues in the CDR3. From germline, CDR1 is LNHDA and CDR2 SQIVND (reference sequence). With 6 bases removed from V and 4 bases from J, the gap between germline ends came to 24 bases. CDR3 protein: CASRPKLQGLLSYGYTF. DNA for the CDR3: TGTGCCAGTAGGCCTAAGCTGCAAGGCCTTCTGAGCTATGGCTACACCTTC.

V gene TRBV9 combines with J gene TRBJ2-3; D remains ambiguous. In germline, CDR1 is SGDLS, CDR2 YYNGEE. Trimming removed 0 bases at V and 1 base at J, with 3 bases between. The CDR3 contains 13 residues. CDR3 bases: TGTGCCAGCAGCGTAGGTGGCACAGATACGCAGTATTTT. It yields the protein CASSVGGTDTQYF.

The chain carries TRBV19 and TRBJ2-7; the D gene could be TRBD1 or TRBD2 (6 bases each). The CDR3 is 18 residues long. Germline CDR1 LNHDA, CDR2 SQIVND (reference sequence). Trimming took 3 bases from V and 0 from J, leaving 21 bases between them. DNA for the CDR3: TGTGCCAGTAGTATTAAGGGGGGTGACAGTACCCGCTCCTACGAGCAGTACTTC. This gives the protein CASSIKGGDSTRSYEQYF.

The rearrangement links TRBV7-2 to TRBJ1-1; no clear D gene. This CDR3 spans 13 amino acids. CDR1 is SGHTA and CDR2 is FQGNSA in the germline V gene. Trimming shortened V by 2 bases and J by 4 bases, and 8 bases separated the two germline ends. CDR3: CASSLRRITEAFF. The CDR3 coding sequence is TGTGCCAGCAGCTTAAGGCGGATCACTGAAGCTTTCTTT.

The chain recombines TRBV15 with TRBJ1-4, with 7 nucleotides matching TRBD1. The trim removed 2 bases at V and 10 bases at J, leaving 10 bases unmatched. This CDR3 has 15 residues. Germline lookup yields CDR1 LNHNV and CDR2 YYDKDF (reference sequence). The CDR3 DNA reads as TGTGCCACCAGCAGATCACAGGGGATTCAGGGAAAACTGTTTTTT. Its translation: CATSRSQGIQGKLFF.

The chain couples TRBV2 to TRBJ1-4, with a possible D match to TRBD1 (5 bases). Germline lookup yields CDR1 SNHLY and CDR2 FYNNEI. Trimming shortened V by 6 bases and J by 2 bases, and 10 bases separated the two germline ends. This CDR3 is built from 14 residues. The CDR3 loop is CASRGLATNEKLFF. For the CDR3, the DNA is TGTGCCAGCAGGGGGCTAGCCACTAATGAAAAACTGTTTTTT.

The chain employs TRBV5-1 and TRBJ1-3; maybe TRBD1 (5 bases). Trimming took 7 bases from V and 2 from J, leaving 16 bases between them. The germline V gene has CDR1 SGHRS and CDR2 YFSETQ. The CDR3 loop spans 15 amino acids. The CDR3 spells CASSQQATTGNTIYF. CDR3 sequence (DNA): TGCGCCAGCTCACAACAGGCGACCACTGGAAACACCATATATTTT.

The chain uses TRBV11-2 and TRBJ1-5; D may be TRBD1 (5 bases). CDR1 is SGHAT and CDR2 is FQNNGV in the germline V gene. This CDR3 is built from 18 residues. V lost 0 bases and J 0 bases, leaving 15 bases between the germline ends. In nucleotides, the CDR3 is TGTGCCAGCAGCTTAGACAGGGATATGGGGTCTAGCAATCAGCCCCAGCATTTT. Amino acids: CASSLDRDMGSSNQPQHF. Using reference TRBV11-2 and TRBJ1-5 for the parts outside the CDR3, the full variable domain is EAGVAQSPRYKIIEKRQSVAFWCNPISGHATLYWYQQILGQGPKLLIQFQNNGVVDDSQLPKDRFSAERLKGVDSTLKIQPAKLEDSAVYLCASSLDRDMGSSNQPQHFGDGTRLSIL.

This chain joins TRBV7-2 and TRBJ2-3; D tentatively fits TRBD1 or TRBD2 (6 bases each). In germline, CDR1 is SGHTA, CDR2 FQGNSA. V was cut by 4 bases and J by 2 bases, with 13 bases left in between. The CDR3 is 15 amino acids. The CDR3 DNA sequence: TGTGCCAGCAGCTCCGGGGGCCCTATCACAGATACGCAGTATTTT. Its protein is CASSSGGPITDTQYF.

The chain has TRBV27 and TRBJ1-2; D gene unclear. CDR3 length equals 13 residues. The germline V gene has CDR1 MNHEY and CDR2 SMNVEV (reference sequence). V dropped 8 bases and J dropped 0 bases, with 10 bases sitting between them. The CDR3 region has the DNA TGTGCCAGCCGGGCGGCAGCTAACTATGGCTACACCTTC. Amino acids: CASRAAANYGYTF.

The gene calls are TRBV6-1 and TRBJ2-7; D is unresolved. Germline-derived CDR1 and CDR2 are MNHNS and SASEGT. The CDR3 extends over 12 amino acids. With 6 bases removed from V and 2 bases from J, the gap between germline ends came to 8 bases. The CDR3 DNA is TGTGCCAGCAGGGACCCTACCTACGAGCAGTACTTC. The encoded protein is CASRDPTYEQYF.

The chain is built from TRBV2 and TRBJ1-5; 9 positions match TRBD1. Trimming removed 3 bases from V and 3 bases from J; junction bases left unmatched: 6. Germline V gene data show CDR1 as SNHLY and CDR2 as FYNNEI. This CDR3 region has 16 residues. CDR3 DNA: TGTGCCAGCAGTGAGTCGACAGGGGGGCCCAATCAGCCCCAGCATTTT. Amino acids: CASSESTGGPNQPQHF.

The V and J genes are TRBV6-1 and TRBJ1-1, with a weak D call TRBD1 (6 bases). Germline values: CDR1 MNHNS, CDR2 SASEGT. The CDR3 loop spans 12 amino acids. V gave up 5 bases and J gave up 6 bases, with 10 bases separating them. Here the CDR3 reads CASSLQGPEAFF. For the CDR3, the DNA is TGTGCCAGCAGTTTACAGGGCCCTGAAGCTTTCTTT.

This clone was seen just once. The CDR3 nucleotides are TGTGCCAGCAGCGCCGGACTAGCGGACTACAATGAGCAGTTCTTC. This encodes CASSAGLADYNEQFF. This chain links TRBV11-3 with TRBJ2-1, with 10 nucleotides matching TRBD2. The CDR3 has 15 residues. Trimming at V came to 5 bases and at J to 3 bases, leaving 4 bases not matched to a gene. CDR1 and CDR2 from the germline V gene are SGHNT and YENEEA.

This chain connects TRBV30 to TRBJ2-7; a weak D match, TRBD1 (6 bases). Between the trimmed V and J ends, which lost 5 bases and 2 bases, there was a span of 19 bases. The CDR3 has 15 residues. Germline V gives CDR1 GTSNPN, CDR2 SVGIG (reference sequence). The DNA of the CDR3 is TGTGCCTGGTCAAGCAGGGGTGTCGGGACCTACGAGCAGTACTTC. Its translation is CAWSSRGVGTYEQYF. The variable domain in full, with the rest retrieved from reference TRBV30 and TRBJ2-7, is SQTIHQWPATLVQPVGSPLSLECTVEGTSNPNLYWYRQAAGRGLQLLFYSVGIGQISSEVPQNLSASRPQDRQFILSSKKLLLSDSGFYLCAWSSRGVGTYEQYFGPGTRLTVT.

This clone is a singleton in its sample. The rearrangement joins TRBV19 to TRBJ1-2; no firm D call. V lost 4 bases and J 8 bases, leaving 14 bases between the germline ends. CDR1 and CDR2 (germline): LNHDA, SQIVND (reference sequence). The CDR3 is made up of 13 amino acids. CDR3 in amino acids: CASSKSDSRGYTF. The DNA for the CDR3 is TGTGCCAGTAGTAAGTCTGACTCCAGGGGCTACACCTTC.

The CDR3 coding sequence is TGTGCCTCTTATGGGTTAGCGGGCGGGGAGCTGTTTTTT. Its translation: CASYGLAGGELFF. The V and J genes are TRBV6-5 and TRBJ2-2; 7 bases fit TRBD2. V shed 11 bases and J 7 bases; nucleotides not matched to a gene: 10. CDR3 length: 13 residues. In germline, CDR1 is MNHEY, CDR2 SVGAGI.

The CDR3 spells CASSVGPTGLYGYTF. The CDR3 region has the DNA TGTGCCAGCAGCGTGGGACCGACAGGGTTATATGGCTACACCTTC. The J gene is TRBJ1-2, the V gene TRBV5-6; 7 bases align to TRBD1. Germline V gene data show CDR1 as SGHDT and CDR2 as YYEEEE. This CDR3 comprises 15 residues. V was pared by 4 bases and J by 5 bases, with 11 bases of the junction left unmatched. Full variable domain (missing parts from reference TRBV5-6 and TRBJ1-2): DAGVTQSPTHLIKTRGQQVTLRCSPKSGHDTVSWYQQALGQGPQFIFQYYEEEERQRGNFPDRFSGHQFPNYSSELNVNALLLGDSALYLCASSVGPTGLYGYTFGSGTRLTVV.

J is TRBJ2-7 and V is TRBV15; TRBD1 might be the D (6 bases). The CDR3 sequence is 14 residues long. Looked up from germline, CDR1 is LNHNV and CDR2 is YYDKDF (reference sequence). The ends were cut back, 0 bases at V and 1 base at J, with 7 bases in the middle. CDR3 residues: CATSREQGSYEQYF. CDR3 DNA: TGTGCCACCAGCAGAGAACAGGGTTCCTACGAGCAGTACTTC.

This clone was observed a single time. In DNA, the CDR3 is TGTGCCAGCAGCGCCCCGGCCCTAGCAACAGATACGCAGTATTTT. It specifies CASSAPALATDTQYF. The rearrangement links TRBV7-9 to TRBJ2-3; D is perhaps TRBD2 (5 bases). Trimming pared 5 bases from V and 3 bases from J, leaving 15 bases between. CDR1 and CDR2 (germline): SEHNR, FQNEAQ (reference sequence). The CDR3 extends over 15 amino acids.

The rearrangement joins TRBV7-8 to TRBJ2-7; 7 bases match TRBD2. The CDR3 consists of 14 residues. CDR1 SGHVS and CDR2 FQNEAQ come from the germline V gene. J lost 1 base, V lost 5 bases, and 5 bases had no gene match. The CDR3: CASSPSSGSYEQYF. CDR3 bases: TGTGCCAGCAGCCCTTCTAGCGGTTCCTACGAGCAGTACTTC.